This entry features one TCR beta chain sequence. No antigen is known for it. The data belong to a study of CD8 T cells in ankylosing spondylitis. Study-level results: Blood of patients with ankylosing spondylitis appeared to be characterized by a TCR beta motif of about 8 highly homologous variants. Reportedly, matched ankylosing spondylitis synovial fluid was significantly enriched for disease-linked clones. Several of the motif variants were reported before in synovial fluid and blood from reactive arthritis.

The CDR3 runs to 15 residues. Trimming cost V 5 bases and J 2 bases; bases outside gene matches: 7. TCRdb processed the 5' RACE reads anew with MiXCR; each CDR3 protein has one entry. The sample has 200,000 to 250,000 distinct CDR3 sequences, around 8% seen once; the top ten hold 4.8%. The sequence derives from a female donor with ankylosing spondylitis or in good health (not recorded which). The V gene is TRBV12-3 or TRBV12-4, the J gene TRBJ2-3; 7 bases are a match to TRBD2. Source material: blood, either unsorted or a sorted T cell fraction (not recorded which). The chain's CDR3 is CASSPLAPSTDTQYF. The CDR3 nucleotides read TGTGCCAGCAGTCCACTAGCGCCCTCCACAGATACGCAGTATTTT.